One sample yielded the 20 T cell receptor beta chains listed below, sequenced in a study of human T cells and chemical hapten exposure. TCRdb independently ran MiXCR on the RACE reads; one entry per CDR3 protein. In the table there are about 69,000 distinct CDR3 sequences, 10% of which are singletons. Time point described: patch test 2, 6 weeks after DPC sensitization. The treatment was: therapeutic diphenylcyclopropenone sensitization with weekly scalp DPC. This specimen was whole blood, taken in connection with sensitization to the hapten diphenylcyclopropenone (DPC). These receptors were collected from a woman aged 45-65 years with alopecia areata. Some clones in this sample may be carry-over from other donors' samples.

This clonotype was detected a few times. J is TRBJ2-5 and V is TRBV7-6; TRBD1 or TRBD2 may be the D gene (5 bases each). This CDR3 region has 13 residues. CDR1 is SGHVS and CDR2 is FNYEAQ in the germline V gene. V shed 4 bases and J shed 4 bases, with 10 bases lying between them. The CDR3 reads CASSSGRGETQYF. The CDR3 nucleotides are TGTGCCAGCAGCTCGGGACGGGGAGAGACCCAGTACTTC.

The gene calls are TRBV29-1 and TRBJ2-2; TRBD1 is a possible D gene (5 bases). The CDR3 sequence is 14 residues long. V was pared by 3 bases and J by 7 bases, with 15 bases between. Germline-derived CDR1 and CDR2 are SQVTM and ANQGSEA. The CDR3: CSVDQGQLNGELFF. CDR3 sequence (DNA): TGCAGCGTTGACCAGGGCCAGCTTAACGGGGAGCTGTTTTTT.

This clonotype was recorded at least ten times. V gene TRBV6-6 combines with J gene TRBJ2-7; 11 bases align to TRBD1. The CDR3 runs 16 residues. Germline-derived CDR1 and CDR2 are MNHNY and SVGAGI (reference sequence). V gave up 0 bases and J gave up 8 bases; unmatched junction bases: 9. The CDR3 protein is CASSYSPRDRGEKQYF. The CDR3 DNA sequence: TGTGCCAGCAGTTACTCGCCCCGGGACAGGGGGGAGAAGCAGTACTTC.

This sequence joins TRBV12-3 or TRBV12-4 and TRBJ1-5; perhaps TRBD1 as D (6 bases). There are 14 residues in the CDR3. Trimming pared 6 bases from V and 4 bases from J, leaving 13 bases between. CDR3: CASRGGGRNQPQHF. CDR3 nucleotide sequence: TGTGCCAGCAGGGGAGGGGGTAGAAATCAGCCCCAGCATTTT.

The CDR3 sequence: CASSSKQGAYGYTF. CDR3 coding DNA: TGTGCCAGCAGTTCTAAACAGGGGGCCTATGGCTACACCTTC. This sequence joins TRBV6-6 and TRBJ1-2, with 9 nucleotides matching TRBD1. The V segment lost 4 bases and the J segment 4 bases; nucleotides outside the gene matches: 4. From germline, CDR1 is MNHNY and CDR2 SVGAGI (reference sequence). There are 14 residues in the CDR3.

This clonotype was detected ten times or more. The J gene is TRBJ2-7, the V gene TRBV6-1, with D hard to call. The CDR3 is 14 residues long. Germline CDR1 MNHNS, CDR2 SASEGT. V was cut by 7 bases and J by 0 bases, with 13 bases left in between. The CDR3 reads CASTPFSSSYEQYF. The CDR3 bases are TGTGCCAGCACTCCGTTTTCGAGCTCCTACGAGCAGTACTTC.

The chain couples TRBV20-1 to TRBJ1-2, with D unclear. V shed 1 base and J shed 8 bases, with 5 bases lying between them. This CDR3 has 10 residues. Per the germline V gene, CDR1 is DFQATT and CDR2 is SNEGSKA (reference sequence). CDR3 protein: CSARARGYTF. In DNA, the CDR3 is TGCAGTGCTAGAGCTCGCGGCTACACCTTC.

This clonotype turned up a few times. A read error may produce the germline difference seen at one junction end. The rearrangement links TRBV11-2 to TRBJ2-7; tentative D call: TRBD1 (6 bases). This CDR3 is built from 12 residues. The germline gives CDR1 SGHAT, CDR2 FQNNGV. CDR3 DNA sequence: TGTGTCAGCAGCTTGACAGGATACGAGCAGTACTTC. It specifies CVSSLTGYEQYF.

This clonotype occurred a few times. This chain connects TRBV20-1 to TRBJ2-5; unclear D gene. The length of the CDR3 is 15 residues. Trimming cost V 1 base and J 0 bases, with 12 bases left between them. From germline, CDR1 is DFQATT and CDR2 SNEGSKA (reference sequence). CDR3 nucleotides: TGCAGTGCTAGAGGTGCGGATTACCACCAAGAGACCCAGTACTTC. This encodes CSARGADYHQETQYF.

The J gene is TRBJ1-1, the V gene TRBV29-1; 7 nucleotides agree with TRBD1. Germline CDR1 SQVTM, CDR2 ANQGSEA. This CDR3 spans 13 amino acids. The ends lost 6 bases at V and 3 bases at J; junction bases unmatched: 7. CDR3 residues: CSVEQGTDTEAFF. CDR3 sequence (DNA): TGCAGCGTAGAACAGGGGACGGACACTGAAGCTTTCTTT.

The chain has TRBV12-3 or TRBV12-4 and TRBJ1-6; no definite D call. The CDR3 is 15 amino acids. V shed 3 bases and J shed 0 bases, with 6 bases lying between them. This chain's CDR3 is CASSLDRSYNSPLHF. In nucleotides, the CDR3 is TGTGCCAGCAGTTTGGACCGCTCCTATAATTCACCCCTCCACTTT.

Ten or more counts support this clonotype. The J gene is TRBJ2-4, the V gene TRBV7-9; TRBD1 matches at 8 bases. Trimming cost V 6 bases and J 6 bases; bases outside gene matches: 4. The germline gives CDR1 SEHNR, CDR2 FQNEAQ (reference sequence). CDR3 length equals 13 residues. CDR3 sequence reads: CASSYGTGNIQYF. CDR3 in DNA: TGTGCCAGCAGTTACGGGACAGGAAACATTCAGTACTTC. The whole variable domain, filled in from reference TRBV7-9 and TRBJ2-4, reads DTGVSQNPRHKITKRGQNVTFRCDPISEHNRLYWYRQTLGQGPEFLTYFQNEAQLEKSRLLSDRFSAERPKGSFSTLEIQRTEQGDSAMYLCASSYGTGNIQYFGAGTRLSVL.

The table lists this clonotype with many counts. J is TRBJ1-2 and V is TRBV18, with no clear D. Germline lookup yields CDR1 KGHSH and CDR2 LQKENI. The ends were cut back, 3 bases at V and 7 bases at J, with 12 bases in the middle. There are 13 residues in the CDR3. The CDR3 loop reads CASSPEEGGGYTF. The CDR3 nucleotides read TGTGCCAGCTCACCGGAGGAAGGTGGTGGCTACACCTTC.

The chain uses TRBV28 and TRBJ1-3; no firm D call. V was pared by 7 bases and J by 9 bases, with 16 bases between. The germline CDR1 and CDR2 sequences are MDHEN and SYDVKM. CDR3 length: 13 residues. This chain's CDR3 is CASTSWWSGTIYF. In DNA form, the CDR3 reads TGTGCCAGCACTTCCTGGTGGTCCGGCACCATATATTTT.

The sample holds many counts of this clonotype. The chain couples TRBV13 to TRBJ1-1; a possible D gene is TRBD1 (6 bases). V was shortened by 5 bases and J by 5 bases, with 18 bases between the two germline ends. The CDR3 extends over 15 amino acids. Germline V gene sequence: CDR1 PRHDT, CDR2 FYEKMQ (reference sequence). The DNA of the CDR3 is TGTGCCAGCAGCCGTACAGGGATGGTTGGGACTGAAGCTTTCTTT. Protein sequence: CASSRTGMVGTEAFF.

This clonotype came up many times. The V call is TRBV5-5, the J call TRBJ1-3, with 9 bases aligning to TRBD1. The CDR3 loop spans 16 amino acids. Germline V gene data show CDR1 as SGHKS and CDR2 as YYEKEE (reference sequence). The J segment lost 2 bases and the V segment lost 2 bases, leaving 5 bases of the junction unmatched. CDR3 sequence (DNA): TGTGCCAGCAGCTTCTTGGGACAGGGTGCTGGAAACACCATATATTTT. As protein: CASSFLGQGAGNTIYF. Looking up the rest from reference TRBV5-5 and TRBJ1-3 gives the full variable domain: DAGVTQSPTHLIKTRGQQVTLRCSPISGHKSVSWYQQVLGQGPQFIFQYYEKEERGRGNFPDRFSARQFPNYSSELNVNALLLGDSALYLCASSFLGQGAGNTIYFGEGSWLTVV.

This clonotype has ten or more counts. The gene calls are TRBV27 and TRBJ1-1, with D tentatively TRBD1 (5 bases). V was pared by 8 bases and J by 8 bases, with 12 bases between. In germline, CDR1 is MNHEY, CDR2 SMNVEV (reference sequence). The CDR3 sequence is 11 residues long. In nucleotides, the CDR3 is TGTGCCAGCGGGACCTACAGGGAAGCTTTCTTT. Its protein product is CASGTYREAFF.

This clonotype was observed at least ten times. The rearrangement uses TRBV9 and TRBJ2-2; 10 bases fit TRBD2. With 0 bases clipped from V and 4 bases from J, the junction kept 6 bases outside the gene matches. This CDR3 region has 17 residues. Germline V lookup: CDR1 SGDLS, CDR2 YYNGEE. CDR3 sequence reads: CASSVVGTSVGTGELFF. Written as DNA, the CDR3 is TGTGCCAGCAGCGTAGTGGGGACTAGCGTTGGCACCGGGGAGCTGTTTTTT.

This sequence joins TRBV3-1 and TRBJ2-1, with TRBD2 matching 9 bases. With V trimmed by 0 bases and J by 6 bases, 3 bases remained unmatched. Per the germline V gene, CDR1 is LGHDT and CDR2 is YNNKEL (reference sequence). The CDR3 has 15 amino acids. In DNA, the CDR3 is TGTGCCAGCAGCCAAGATGTACTAGCGGGCAATGAGCAGTTCTTC. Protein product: CASSQDVLAGNEQFF.

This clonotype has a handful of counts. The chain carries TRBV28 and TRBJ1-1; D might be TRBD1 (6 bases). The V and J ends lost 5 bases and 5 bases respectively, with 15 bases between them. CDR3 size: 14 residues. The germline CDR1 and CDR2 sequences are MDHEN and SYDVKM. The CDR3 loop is CASSPYREVTEAFF. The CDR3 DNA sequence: TGTGCCAGCAGTCCCTACAGGGAGGTAACTGAAGCTTTCTTT.